Below are 17 T cell receptor beta chains sequenced from a single sample in a study of T cell repertoires in cytomegalovirus infection. TCRdb processed the reads anew with MiXCR; each CDR3 protein has one entry. The sample consists of 200,000 to 300,000 distinct CDR3 sequences, 9% to 15% of them appearing once. The sequenced material came from PBMCs. Receptor source: a human donor in good health (CMV status not recorded). Some clones in this sample may be carry-over from other donors' samples.

This clonotype was seen repeatedly, ten times or more. Here the CDR3 reads CASSPLGGNYNEQFF. CDR3 sequence (DNA): TGTGCCAGCAGCCCCCTCGGGGGGAACTACAATGAGCAGTTCTTC. The V gene is TRBV7-3, the J gene TRBJ2-1; 7 nucleotides match TRBD2. V lost 5 bases, J lost 3 bases, and 7 bases stayed unmatched. Germline V gives CDR1 SGHTA, CDR2 FQGTGA. This CDR3 has 15 residues.

J is TRBJ1-2 and V is TRBV20-1, with D unresolved. Per the germline V gene, CDR1 is DFQATT and CDR2 is SNEGSKA (reference sequence). Trimming removed 3 bases from V and 10 bases from J, with 9 bases in between. This CDR3 has 10 amino acids. CDR3 sequence: CSASREDYTF. The CDR3 DNA is TGCAGTGCTAGCCGGGAGGACTACACCTTC.

This clonotype was picked up many times. CDR3 in DNA: TGTGCCAGCAGTTACTCATCCTACGAGCAGTACTTC. The encoded protein is CASSYSSYEQYF. V and J are TRBV6-5 and TRBJ2-7; D not resolved. The ends were cut back, 0 bases at V and 1 base at J, with 1 base in the middle. Per germline, CDR1 MNHEY and CDR2 SVGAGI. The length of the CDR3 is 12 residues.

In its sample, this clonotype was seen many times. The CDR3 nucleotides are TGCAGTGCTAGAGTTACTAGCGGGAGATGGGAGCAGTTCTTC. This translates into CSARVTSGRWEQFF. The chain joins TRBV20-1 to TRBJ2-1, with 11 bases identical to TRBD2. J was trimmed by 10 bases and V by 1 base; bases with no gene match: 6. Per germline, CDR1 DFQATT and CDR2 SNEGSKA (reference sequence). This CDR3 comprises 14 residues.

The chain uses TRBV7-9 and TRBJ2-5, with a weak D call TRBD1 (6 bases). With 1 base removed from V and 5 bases from J, the gap between germline ends came to 17 bases. The CDR3 loop spans 16 amino acids. Germline CDR1 and CDR2: SEHNR and FQNEAQ (reference sequence). The CDR3 DNA sequence: TGTGCCAGCAGCTTAGGGGTCCTGGGACATGGGGAGACCCAGTACTTC. As protein: CASSLGVLGHGETQYF.

Many counts were recorded for this clonotype. V gene TRBV6-2 or TRBV6-3 combines with J gene TRBJ2-5, with TRBD1 identical over 12 bases. Unmatched junction bases numbered 12, after V lost 2 bases and J lost 5 bases. Per the germline V gene, CDR1 is MNHEY and CDR2 is SVGEGT. The CDR3 runs to 18 residues. The CDR3 DNA sequence: TGTGCCAGCAGTTACGGCCCCCCGGGACAGGGGGCCCAGGAGACCCAGTACTTC. Amino acid sequence: CASSYGPPGQGAQETQYF.

This clonotype was found many times. J is TRBJ2-3 and V is TRBV7-2, with 14 bases lining up with TRBD2. CDR3 size: 20 residues. V shed 6 bases, J shed 5 bases, and the junction held 19 bases outside the gene matches. The germline V gene encodes CDR1 SGHTA and CDR2 FQGNSA. The CDR3 spells CASRLVIGTSGGGGGDTQYF. The CDR3 bases are TGTGCCAGCAGGCTCGTTATAGGGACTAGCGGGGGAGGGGGGGGAGATACGCAGTATTTT.

This clonotype came up many times. This chain links TRBV5-5 with TRBJ1-1, with D uncertain. The V and J ends lost 0 bases and 1 base respectively, with 13 bases between them. The CDR3 consists of 16 residues. Per germline, CDR1 SGHKS and CDR2 YYEKEE (reference sequence). The chain's CDR3 is CASSLVPTGRNTEAFF. The CDR3 DNA follows: TGTGCCAGCAGCTTGGTCCCCACCGGGAGGAACACTGAAGCTTTCTTT.

In this sample, this clonotype turned up many times. The J gene is TRBJ1-1, the V gene TRBV7-2, with D perhaps matching TRBD1 (5 bases). V lost 7 bases and J 1 base, leaving 13 bases between the germline ends. Germline CDR1 and CDR2: SGHTA and FQGNSA. The CDR3 extends over 14 amino acids. DNA of the CDR3: TGTGCCAGCACCTCAATGGGGACGAACACTGAAGCTTTCTTT. Amino acid sequence: CASTSMGTNTEAFF.

Ten or more counts support this clonotype. This rearrangement joins TRBV19 to TRBJ2-6; D is undetermined. The CDR3 consists of 20 residues. V was trimmed by 6 bases and J by 4 bases, leaving 28 bases between them. The germline CDR1 and CDR2 sequences are LNHDA and SQIVND (reference sequence). The CDR3 is CASRSRSSSVTLLGANVLTF. The CDR3 DNA follows: TGTGCCAGTAGGAGTCGTAGTAGCTCAGTCACTCTCTTGGGGGCCAACGTCCTGACTTTC.

This clonotype showed up many times. This chain links TRBV7-6 with TRBJ1-4; no firm D call. This CDR3 comprises 14 residues. The V gene's germline CDR1 is SGHVS and CDR2 FNYEAQ. V lost 6 bases and J 7 bases, leaving 15 bases between the germline ends. CDR3 sequence: CASRSSVNSEKLFF. The CDR3 coding sequence is TGTGCCAGCAGATCTTCAGTTAATTCTGAAAAACTGTTTTTT. Combining the CDR3 with reference TRBV7-6 and TRBJ1-4 gives the whole variable domain GAGVSQSPRYKVTKRGQDVALRCDPISGHVSLYWYRQALGQGPEFLTYFNYEAQQDKSGLPNDRFSAERPEGSISTLTIQRTEQRDSAMYRCASRSSVNSEKLFFGSGTQLSVL.

This clonotype was counted only a few times. J is TRBJ2-7 and V is TRBV3-1; 9 bases align to TRBD1. The CDR3 spans 13 residues. The V gene's germline CDR1 is LGHDT and CDR2 YNNKEL (reference sequence). Trimming took 5 bases from V and 7 from J; bases not matched to a gene: 6. The DNA for the CDR3 is TGTGCCAGCAGCTCCGGACAGGGGAGGGAGCAGTACTTC. This sequence encodes CASSSGQGREQYF.

The V and J genes are TRBV20-1 and TRBJ1-5, with 9 bases fitting TRBD1. Germline values: CDR1 DFQATT, CDR2 SNEGSKA (reference sequence). This CDR3 contains 16 residues. J lost 0 bases, V lost 4 bases, and 7 bases had no gene match. CDR3 amino acids: CSATGGQGYSNQPQHF. DNA of the CDR3: TGCAGTGCTACGGGGGGACAGGGCTATAGCAATCAGCCCCAGCATTTT.

In its sample, this clonotype was seen many times. J is TRBJ2-3 and V is TRBV4-1; TRBD2 is a possible D gene (7 bases). Trimming took off 0 bases at V and 4 bases at J, with 17 bases between the two ends. The length of the CDR3 is 17 residues. CDR1 is MGHRA, CDR2 YSYEKL, per germline. CDR3 sequence (DNA): TGCGCCAGCAGCCAAGATGGAGGTCGGGGGGCCGCAGATACGCAGTATTTT. This gives the protein CASSQDGGRGAADTQYF.

This clonotype was recorded at least ten times. The CDR3 DNA is TGTGCCAGCAGCTCCGATCGGGACAGGGAGATTTGGACAGATACGCAGTATTTT. It yields the protein CASSSDRDREIWTDTQYF. The rearrangement links TRBV7-9 to TRBJ2-3; the match to TRBD1 covers 9 bases. Germline CDR1 and CDR2: SEHNR and FQNEAQ (reference sequence). V lost 4 bases to trimming and J lost 3 bases; unmatched junction nucleotides: 14. The CDR3 sequence is 18 residues long.

This clonotype came up many times. The chain has TRBV19 and TRBJ1-1, with TRBD1 matching 8 bases. Germline V lookup: CDR1 LNHDA, CDR2 SQIVND (reference sequence). The CDR3 totals 14 residues. V lost 3 bases to trimming and J lost 2 bases; unmatched junction nucleotides: 2. CDR3 loop: CASSIPGGNTEAFF. CDR3 in DNA: TGTGCCAGTAGTATTCCAGGGGGCAACACTGAAGCTTTCTTT.

This clonotype has only a few counts. This chain uses TRBV20-1 with TRBJ2-1; 11 bases align to TRBD2. V was clipped by 0 bases and J by 7 bases; unmatched bases: 8. The CDR3 spans 16 residues. Looked up from germline, CDR1 is DFQATT and CDR2 is SNEGSKA (reference sequence). CDR3 loop: CSARDIRLAGRNEQFF. DNA of the CDR3: TGCAGTGCTAGAGATATTAGACTAGCGGGACGAAATGAGCAGTTCTTC.